The 21 T cell receptor beta chains below come from one sample, sequenced in a study of blood T cell repertoires in COVID-19. This table comes from immunoSEQ multiplex PCR, and its TCRdb copy is limited to in-frame clones, with some not included. The sample holds roughly 34,000 clones, roughly 90% seen once. The source material was peripheral blood. These receptors originate from a man in his sixties with active COVID-19.

The CDR3 nucleotides are TGTGCCTGGGGGGGCGGAAACACCATATATTTT. It encodes CAWGGGNTIYF. The chain is built from TRBV30 and TRBJ1-3; D perhaps matches TRBD1 (6 bases). The CDR3 is 11 amino acids. The V gene lost 5 bases and the J gene lost 4 bases, with 6 bases spanning the gap. Germline CDR1 and CDR2: GTSNPN and SVGIG (reference sequence).

This chain links TRBV27 with TRBJ2-3, with a possible D match to TRBD2 (6 bases). Looked up from germline, CDR1 is MNHEY and CDR2 is SMNVEV (reference sequence). The length of the CDR3 is 15 residues. Trimming pared 5 bases from V and 2 bases from J, leaving 14 bases between. The CDR3 loop reads CASSLEGWNTDTQYF. CDR3 bases: TGTGCCAGCAGTCTGGAGGGGTGGAACACAGATACGCAGTATTTT.

J is TRBJ1-5 and V is TRBV19, with 7 bases aligning to TRBD1. The junction had 10 bases not matched to a gene; V was cut back by 9 bases and J by 2 bases. The germline V gene encodes CDR1 LNHDA and CDR2 SQIVND (reference sequence). This CDR3 contains 15 residues. CDR3 residues: CASAQGGLGNQPQHF. The CDR3 region has the DNA TGTGCCAGCGCCCAGGGGGGATTGGGCAATCAGCCCCAGCATTTT. The variable domain in full, with the rest retrieved from reference TRBV19 and TRBJ1-5, is DGGITQSPKYLFRKEGQNVTLSCEQNLNHDAMYWYRQDPGQGLRLIYYSQIVNDFQKGDIAEGYSVSREKKESFPLTVTSAQKNPTAFYLCASAQGGLGNQPQHFGDGTRLSIL.

This chain uses TRBV6-4 with TRBJ2-3, with 7 bases aligning to TRBD1. In germline, CDR1 is MRHNA, CDR2 SNTAGT. Losses at the gene ends were 4 bases for V and 0 bases for J; bases not matched to a gene: 10. The CDR3 spans 17 residues. The CDR3 region is CASSVDRHTPSTDTQYF. CDR3 DNA sequence: TGTGCCAGCAGTGTGGACAGGCATACCCCTAGCACAGATACGCAGTATTTT.

The chain has TRBV5-6 and TRBJ2-7, with D possibly matching TRBD1 (6 bases). From germline, CDR1 is SGHDT and CDR2 YYEEEE. This CDR3 spans 12 amino acids. The V and J ends lost 5 bases and 5 bases respectively, with 11 bases between them. CDR3 loop: CASSYRVNEQYF. In DNA form, the CDR3 reads TGTGCCAGCAGTTACAGGGTAAACGAGCAGTACTTC.

This clone has only a few counts. The chain joins TRBV2 to TRBJ1-5; 10 bases line up with TRBD1. Trimming removed 6 bases from V and 5 bases from J; junction bases left unmatched: 10. Germline values: CDR1 SNHLY, CDR2 FYNNEI. The CDR3 consists of 16 residues. CDR3 bases: TGTGCCAGCAGGGGACTCACCGGGACAGGGGATCAGCCCCAGCATTTT. This gives the protein CASRGLTGTGDQPQHF.

The gene calls are TRBV6-5 and TRBJ1-1; D might be TRBD1 (5 bases). CDR3 size: 13 residues. Trimming pared 0 bases from V and 5 bases from J, leaving 7 bases between. Germline CDR1 MNHEY, CDR2 SVGAGI. CDR3 sequence: CASSYSGGTEAFF. The CDR3 nucleotides read TGTGCCAGCAGTTACTCGGGGGGAACTGAAGCTTTCTTT.

The rearrangement joins TRBV30 to TRBJ2-7; a weak D match, TRBD2 (7 bases). The CDR3 covers 15 residues. Per the germline V gene, CDR1 is GTSNPN and CDR2 is SVGIG (reference sequence). The ends were cut back, 0 bases at V and 3 bases at J, with 15 bases in the middle. The CDR3 protein is CAWSVGGGPLYEQYF. The CDR3 DNA reads as TGTGCCTGGAGTGTAGGGGGGGGCCCCCTCTACGAGCAGTACTTC.

J is TRBJ1-2 and V is TRBV28, with D maybe TRBD1 (5 bases). Germline assignment: CDR1 MDHEN and CDR2 SYDVKM. The CDR3 sequence is 13 residues long. Trimming took off 3 bases at V and 8 bases at J, with 13 bases between the two ends. CDR3 amino acids: CASSLEGRPGYTF. For the CDR3, the DNA is TGTGCCAGCAGTTTGGAGGGGCGTCCGGGCTACACCTTC.

This clone occurred a few times. V and J are TRBV19 and TRBJ2-3; weak D call: TRBD1 (5 bases). With 1 base removed from V and 3 bases from J, the gap between germline ends came to 8 bases. This CDR3 has 14 amino acids. Germline-derived CDR1 and CDR2 are LNHDA and SQIVND (reference sequence). CDR3 DNA: TGTGCCAGTAGTATAGGGACATGGACAGATACGCAGTATTTT. Amino acid sequence: CASSIGTWTDTQYF. Based on the CDR3 plus reference TRBV19 and TRBJ2-3, the full variable domain is DGGITQSPKYLFRKEGQNVTLSCEQNLNHDAMYWYRQDPGQGLRLIYYSQIVNDFQKGDIAEGYSVSREKKESFPLTVTSAQKNPTAFYLCASSIGTWTDTQYFGPGTRLTVL.

The chain has TRBV19 and TRBJ2-6; a weak D match, TRBD1 (6 bases). This CDR3 region has 18 residues. Germline CDR1 reads LNHDA; CDR2 reads SQIVND (reference sequence). Between the trimmed V and J ends, which lost 6 bases and 0 bases, there was a span of 18 bases. This chain's CDR3 is CASRSPAGVDSGANVLTF. CDR3 nucleotide sequence: TGTGCCAGTAGGTCCCCGGCAGGGGTGGACTCTGGGGCCAACGTCCTGACTTTC.

CDR3 DNA sequence: TGTGCCAGTAGTAGGGGCAGGGGGGAGACCCAGTACTTC. Its protein product is CASSRGRGETQYF. The chain is built from TRBV19 and TRBJ2-5; TRBD1 matches 7 bases. J was trimmed by 5 bases and V by 4 bases; bases with no gene match: 4. The CDR3 length is 13 residues. The germline V gene encodes CDR1 LNHDA and CDR2 SQIVND (reference sequence).

The V gene is TRBV27, the J gene TRBJ1-5; D is unclear. Looked up from germline, CDR1 is MNHEY and CDR2 is SMNVEV (reference sequence). This CDR3 has 13 residues. V was cut by 3 bases and J by 4 bases, with 7 bases left in between. In DNA form, the CDR3 reads TGTGCCAGCAGTTTCAGTTATAATCAGCCCCAGCATTTT. This encodes CASSFSYNQPQHF.

The chain couples TRBV28 to TRBJ1-2; 11 bases are shared with TRBD1. CDR1 MDHEN and CDR2 SYDVKM come from the germline V gene. Trimming at V came to 5 bases and at J to 2 bases, leaving 10 bases not matched to a gene. This CDR3 contains 17 residues. CDR3 DNA: TGTGCCAGCAGTCCCTCGGACAGGGGGCTCCTGAACTATGGCTACACCTTC. Its protein is CASSPSDRGLLNYGYTF.

J is TRBJ2-1 and V is TRBV7-3; TRBD1 matches 9 bases. V shed 5 bases and J 2 bases; nucleotides not matched to a gene: 4. Per the germline V gene, CDR1 is SGHTA and CDR2 is FQGTGA. The CDR3 covers 15 residues. CDR3 loop: CASSKTGGAYNEQFF. CDR3 in DNA: TGTGCCAGCAGCAAAACAGGGGGCGCCTACAATGAGCAGTTCTTC.

The chain recombines TRBV6-5 with TRBJ2-5, with a tentative D call TRBD1 (5 bases). The V and J ends lost 10 bases and 2 bases respectively, with 11 bases between them. Germline CDR1 MNHEY, CDR2 SVGAGI. The CDR3 is 12 amino acids. The CDR3 reads CAIQGIQETQYF. DNA for the CDR3: TGTGCCATCCAGGGTATACAAGAGACCCAGTACTTC.

This chain connects TRBV5-4 to TRBJ2-3; 8 positions match TRBD1. CDR1 and CDR2 from the germline V gene are SGHNT and YYREEE (reference sequence). The CDR3 contains 15 residues. Trimming took 2 bases from V and 1 from J; bases not matched to a gene: 3. This CDR3 reads CASSFGQGGTDTQYF. The DNA of the CDR3 is TGTGCCAGCAGCTTTGGACAGGGAGGCACAGATACGCAGTATTTT.

The chain joins TRBV4-2 to TRBJ2-7; TRBD2 is a possible D gene (6 bases). Germline V gene data show CDR1 as LGHNA and CDR2 as YNFKEQ. Trimming took off 1 base at V and 3 bases at J, with 10 bases between the two ends. The CDR3 extends over 14 amino acids. DNA for the CDR3: TGTGCCAGCAGCCAAGGGCTGGGGGGCTACGAGCAGTACTTC. Protein sequence: CASSQGLGGYEQYF.

This rearrangement joins TRBV5-1 to TRBJ2-1; D ambiguous. Germline CDR1 reads SGHRS; CDR2 reads YFSETQ. The CDR3 spans 14 residues. Trimming pared 0 bases from V and 8 bases from J, leaving 12 bases between. Written as DNA, the CDR3 is TGCGCCAGCAGCTTGGGACTCCGGCTTGATGAGCAGTTCTTC. It yields the protein CASSLGLRLDEQFF.

CDR3 coding DNA: TGCGCCTCCCGTGGTTTAGCGGGGGGGCCCGGGGAGCTGTTTTTT. This sequence encodes CASRGLAGGPGELFF. The chain couples TRBV5-1 to TRBJ2-2; 11 nucleotides agree with TRBD2. Germline lookup yields CDR1 SGHRS and CDR2 YFSETQ. V lost 10 bases, J lost 6 bases, and 11 bases stayed unmatched. This CDR3 spans 15 amino acids.

V is TRBV28 and J is TRBJ2-3, with D unclear. V was pared by 2 bases and J by 4 bases, with 10 bases between. The CDR3 has 14 residues. Looked up from germline, CDR1 is MDHEN and CDR2 is SYDVKM. This chain's CDR3 is CASSLLIASDTQYF. CDR3 DNA: TGTGCCAGCAGTTTACTGATAGCATCAGATACGCAGTATTTT.